The 21 T cell receptor beta chains listed next were all sequenced from one sample in a study of T cell repertoires in cytomegalovirus infection. Each CDR3 protein gets one entry after TCRdb re-called the reads with MiXCR. The sample records roughly 730,000 distinct CDR3 sequences, around a third being singletons. These receptors have no known antigen. The starting material was cultured PBMCs, obtained from culture after CMV antigen stimulation. Receptors originate from a human donor in good health (CMV status not recorded). Some clones in this sample may be carry-over from other donors' samples.

The chain couples TRBV27 to TRBJ1-2; weak D call: TRBD1 (6 bases). From germline, CDR1 is MNHEY and CDR2 SMNVEV (reference sequence). The CDR3 loop spans 17 amino acids. The germline V and J ends were trimmed by 5 bases and 4 bases, with 23 bases remaining between them. The CDR3 loop is CASSPGGGSRLFYGYTF. Here the CDR3 DNA reads TGTGCCAGCAGTCCGGGCGGGGGCAGCCGGCTGTTCTATGGCTACACCTTC.

This clonotype was counted only a few times. V is TRBV20-1 and J is TRBJ2-7; possible D gene TRBD2, 7 bases. The V end lost 3 bases, the J end lost 2 bases, and 11 bases lay between the germline ends. Looked up from germline, CDR1 is DFQATT and CDR2 is SNEGSKA (reference sequence). The CDR3 has 13 residues. CDR3 DNA: TGCAGTGCTAGTAGGGGGAGGGCCTACGAGCAGTACTTC. Its translation is CSASRGRAYEQYF.

J is TRBJ1-6 and V is TRBV5-4; perhaps TRBD1 as D (6 bases). CDR3 length: 16 amino acids. The V and J ends lost 4 bases and 7 bases respectively, with 18 bases between them. The V gene's germline CDR1 is SGHNT and CDR2 YYREEE (reference sequence). This chain's CDR3 is CASSATPGTTNSPLHF. The DNA for the CDR3 is TGTGCCAGCAGCGCAACCCCCGGGACAACGAATTCACCCCTCCACTTT.

This clonotype has only one observation. The genes are TRBV18 and TRBJ1-2; 12 bases are a match to TRBD1. This CDR3 has 19 amino acids. Germline-derived CDR1 and CDR2 are KGHSH and LQKENI. The V gene end was trimmed by 0 bases and the J gene end by 2 bases; junction bases not matched to a gene: 10. CDR3 region: CASSPPLVGTGGANYGYTF. The DNA for the CDR3 is TGTGCCAGCTCACCACCGCTCGTGGGGACAGGGGGCGCAAACTATGGCTACACCTTC.

The chain carries TRBV12-3 or TRBV12-4 and TRBJ1-5, with D tentatively TRBD1 (5 bases). The CDR3 has 13 amino acids. V shed 5 bases and J shed 7 bases, with 12 bases lying between them. CDR3 region: CASSPNWDQPQHF. CDR3 in DNA: TGTGCCAGCAGTCCCAATTGGGACCAGCCCCAGCATTTT.

This clonotype was seen more than once but under ten times. This rearrangement joins TRBV5-1 to TRBJ1-1, with a weak D call TRBD1 (5 bases). Deletions cut 2 bases from V and 1 base from J, with 9 bases between. The CDR3 is made up of 14 amino acids. CDR1 is SGHRS, CDR2 YFSETQ, per germline. CDR3 residues: CASSLTGRNTEAFF. CDR3 nucleotide sequence: TGCGCCAGCAGCTTAACAGGCCGGAACACTGAAGCTTTCTTT.

The chain recombines TRBV7-2 with TRBJ2-3; the D call may be TRBD1 or TRBD2 (6 bases each). V was pared by 5 bases and J by 6 bases, with 21 bases between. From germline, CDR1 is SGHTA and CDR2 FQGNSA. This CDR3 has 16 residues. In DNA form, the CDR3 reads TGTGCCAGCAGCCGAGGGGGGATCCGACGGGTCGATACGCAGTATTTT. This sequence encodes CASSRGGIRRVDTQYF.

This clonotype was found a few times. The chain links TRBV4-2 to TRBJ2-3, with D possibly matching TRBD2 (5 bases). V lost 9 bases, J lost 2 bases, and 18 bases lay in between. Germline values: CDR1 LGHNA, CDR2 YNFKEQ. The length of the CDR3 is 15 residues. CDR3 bases: TGTGCCAGTGCTGCAGGAGGCGATTACACAGATACGCAGTATTTT. Residues: CASAAGGDYTDTQYF.

This clonotype was seen many times. The chain links TRBV7-6 to TRBJ2-3; 13 bases align to TRBD2. Germline trimming cut 5 bases from V and 0 bases from J; bases unmatched to any gene: 8. This CDR3 is 18 amino acids long. Germline V gives CDR1 SGHVS, CDR2 FNYEAQ. The CDR3 nucleotides are TGTGCCAGCAGCCTACGAGGACTAGCGGGAGCTAGCACAGATACGCAGTATTTT. Translation gives CASSLRGLAGASTDTQYF.

This clonotype was counted between two and nine times. The rearrangement uses TRBV20-1 and TRBJ1-1, with D possibly TRBD1 on 5 matching bases. The CDR3 has 14 amino acids. CDR1 and CDR2 (germline): DFQATT, SNEGSKA (reference sequence). V was trimmed by 0 bases and J by 2 bases, leaving 10 bases between them. CDR3 sequence reads: CSARDARVNTEAFF. CDR3 DNA sequence: TGCAGTGCTAGAGATGCCAGGGTTAACACTGAAGCTTTCTTT.

V usage is TRBV7-2 and J usage is TRBJ2-3; D perhaps matches TRBD2 (5 bases). The V end was cut by 1 base, the J end by 6 bases, with 14 bases between. The CDR3 spans 15 residues. Looked up from germline, CDR1 is SGHTA and CDR2 is FQGNSA. This chain's CDR3 is CASSLDISVSDTQYF. Written as DNA, the CDR3 is TGTGCCAGCAGCTTAGATATTAGCGTGTCGGATACGCAGTATTTT.

Only a few counts were recorded for this clonotype. The rearrangement uses TRBV12-3 or TRBV12-4 and TRBJ2-7, with D possibly being TRBD1 or TRBD2 (6 bases each). Deletions cut 5 bases from V and 2 bases from J, with 16 bases between. CDR3 size: 15 residues. The CDR3 spells CASSPLRGLTYEQYF. For the CDR3, the DNA is TGTGCCAGCAGTCCCCTCCGGGGGCTCACCTACGAGCAGTACTTC.

This clonotype was seen a handful of times. This chain joins TRBV28 and TRBJ2-2; D perhaps matches TRBD2 (5 bases). The CDR3 is 16 amino acids. Germline values: CDR1 MDHEN, CDR2 SYDVKM. Trimming cost V 6 bases and J 5 bases, with 19 bases left between them. This CDR3 is CASRFPGLQRTGELFF. CDR3 sequence (DNA): TGTGCCAGCAGATTCCCGGGCCTCCAGCGGACCGGGGAGCTGTTTTTT.

This chain links TRBV14 with TRBJ2-5; perhaps TRBD1 as D (5 bases). There are 15 residues in the CDR3. V lost 1 base, J lost 1 base, and 10 bases lay in between. The germline CDR1 and CDR2 sequences are SGHDN and FVKESK. CDR3 protein: CASSQGGTRQETQYF. The CDR3 bases are TGTGCCAGCAGCCAAGGGGGCACCCGCCAAGAGACCCAGTACTTC.

This clonotype came up a few times. V usage is TRBV28 and J usage is TRBJ1-4, with D hard to call. Trimming left V 2 bases short and J 8 bases short, with 6 bases between. Germline CDR1 reads MDHEN; CDR2 reads SYDVKM. This CDR3 is 12 amino acids long. The CDR3: CASSLGWEKLFF. As DNA, the CDR3 is TGTGCCAGCAGTTTAGGTTGGGAAAAACTGTTTTTT.

This chain connects TRBV6-2 or TRBV6-3 to TRBJ1-3; D is ambiguous. This CDR3 has 15 residues. Germline CDR1 MNHEY, CDR2 SVGEGT. The V gene lost 6 bases and the J gene lost 0 bases, with 12 bases spanning the gap. The CDR3 loop reads CASSLEPYSGNTIYF. CDR3 in DNA: TGTGCCAGCAGCCTCGAGCCGTACTCTGGAAACACCATATATTTT.

This sequence joins TRBV6-6 and TRBJ2-5; TRBD2 matches at 8 bases. Germline V gives CDR1 MNHNY, CDR2 SVGAGI (reference sequence). Trimming took 10 bases from V and 2 from J; bases not matched to a gene: 6. The CDR3 totals 13 residues. CDR3 loop: CATAGGDQETQYF. Written as DNA, the CDR3 is TGTGCCACCGCCGGGGGGGATCAAGAGACCCAGTACTTC.

Here the CDR3 DNA reads TGTGCCAGCAGCGTCGAGGGGTCTAGCACAGATACGCAGTATTTT. Its protein product is CASSVEGSSTDTQYF. J is TRBJ2-3 and V is TRBV7-9, with D possibly being TRBD1 or TRBD2 (5 bases each). The CDR3 runs 15 residues. Germline CDR1 and CDR2: SEHNR and FQNEAQ (reference sequence). Trimming removed 5 bases from V and 0 bases from J, with 12 bases in between.

The chain has TRBV7-2 and TRBJ2-5; D call uncertain. The CDR3 length is 12 residues. Trimming removed 6 bases from V and 7 bases from J, with 12 bases in between. CDR1 and CDR2 (germline): SGHTA, FQGNSA. For the CDR3, the DNA is TGTGCCAGCAGTTCCTCCATACGGACCCAGTACTTC. It codes for CASSSSIRTQYF. Full variable domain (outside the CDR3, taken from reference TRBV7-2 and TRBJ2-5): GAGVSQSPSNKVTEKGKDVELRCDPISGHTALYWYRQSLGQGLEFLIYFQGNSAPDKSGLPSDRFSAERTGGSVSTLTIQRTQQEDSAVYLCASSSSIRTQYFGPGTRLLVL.

A single count supports this clonotype. A much larger clone lies a single base off, so this may be a read error. The CDR3 does not end in the conserved phenylalanine or tryptophan, so this is likely a read error. In DNA form, the CDR3 reads TGTGCCAGCAGCCACCACCCTGTCGAGCAGTTCTTG. Its translation is CASSHHPVEQFL. The chain carries TRBV7-6 and TRBJ2-1; D is ambiguous. V dropped 5 bases and J dropped 10 bases, with 12 bases sitting between them. Germline V gives CDR1 SGHVS, CDR2 FNYEAQ. The CDR3 is made up of 12 amino acids.

This rearrangement joins TRBV5-4 to TRBJ2-1; 11 positions agree with TRBD2. The CDR3 runs to 15 residues. With V trimmed by 4 bases and J by 6 bases, 6 bases remained unmatched. Germline CDR1 reads SGHNT; CDR2 reads YYREEE (reference sequence). In DNA form, the CDR3 reads TGTGCCAGCAGCCCAACTAGCGGGAGTGCCAATGAGCAGTTCTTC. Protein sequence: CASSPTSGSANEQFF.